This T cell receptor beta chain was sequenced in a study of T cells after somatic rescue of genetic block. Method: immunoSEQ multiplex PCR; TCRdb's copy keeps in-frame clones and lacks some. The sample contains around 50,000 clones, 90% to 97% of which appear only once. The CDR3 consists of 16 residues. Trimming at V came to 4 bases and at J to 4 bases, leaving 6 bases not matched to a gene. Germline V CDR1 and CDR2: MDHEN, SYDVKM. Sample: peripheral blood mononuclear cells (PBMCs). The receptor comes from a child under two years old. The gene calls are TRBV28 and TRBJ2-2, with 10 bases matching TRBD1. The CDR3 coding sequence is TGTGCCAGCAGTTCCCCCAGGACAGGGGGCACCGGGGAGCTGTTTTTT. Its translation: CASSSPRTGGTGELFF. Based on the CDR3 plus reference TRBV28 and TRBJ2-2, the full variable domain is DVKVTQSSRYLVKRTGEKVFLECVQDMDHENMFWYRQDPGLGLRLIYFSYDVKMKEKGDIPEGYSVSREKKERFSLILESASTNQTSMYLCASSSPRTGGTGELFFGEGSRLTVL.